This T cell receptor beta chain is drawn from a study of cytomegalovirus exposure and HLA in healthy donors. Of note for this clone: Its specificity is unknown.

Vbeta (60) and Jbeta (13) primers were used in the PCR. The method was immunoSEQ multiplex PCR; TCRdb's version includes in-frame clones alone and lacks a portion of them. The repertoire holds 150,000 to 200,000 clones, with 80% as singletons. The V gene end was trimmed by 3 bases and the J gene end by 0 bases; junction bases not matched to a gene: 5. The CDR3 sequence is 18 residues long. Germline-derived CDR1 and CDR2 are MNHEY and SMNVEV (reference sequence). Study-level points and caveats: Most TCR beta V segments were productive about 87% or about 30% of the time in an earlier analysis. Most TCRs appeared rarely, but some public TCRs recurred in many donors.

This clonotype was obtained from a woman in her 30s in good health and CMV-seronegative. The sequencing sample was made of PBMCs. V and J are TRBV27 and TRBJ2-6; TRBD1 matches 10 bases. CDR3 loop: CASSLGGQGYSGANVLTF. CDR3 nucleotides: TGTGCCAGCAGTTTGGGGGGACAGGGGTACTCTGGGGCCAACGTCCTGACTTTC.